The clone carrying this T cell receptor (beta chain) was detected a few times. No antigen is known for it. The entry originates in a study of T cells in Graves' hyperthyroidism and ophthalmopathy. Whole-study results and caveats: Researchers found most expanded thyroid clonotypes above 0.001 in blood as well.

Germline CDR1 MNHNS, CDR2 SASEGT. The CDR3 sequence is 13 residues long. Template material for amplifying TCR beta CDR3 regions consisted of RNA transcripts. The TCR CDR3 first-round RT-PCR relied on the HTBI primer set. MiXCR, run by TCRdb on the multiplex PCR reads, gives a single entry per CDR3 protein. This sample has 300,000 to 350,000 distinct CDR3 sequences, with around a sixth found just once. This receptor was identified in a woman in her 40s with Graves' ophthalmopathy. Source material: blood. The J gene is TRBJ1-2, the V gene TRBV6-1, with D possibly TRBD1 on 6 matching bases. The CDR3 protein is CAAQGQSNYGYTF. The CDR3 DNA reads as TGTGCGGCACAGGGACAATCTAACTATGGCTACACCTTC.